Shown below are 18 T cell receptor beta chains from a single sample sequenced in a study of monozygotic twins with inflammatory bowel disease. TCRdb re-called the 5' RACE reads; every CDR3 protein appears as one record, without DNA. This table holds approximately 400,000 distinct CDR3 sequences. The sequenced sample consisted of blood. The receptors stem from a human donor with ulcerative colitis or Crohn's disease, or a healthy co-twin of an affected twin (not recorded which).

The genes are TRBV20-1 and TRBJ2-7; the TCRdb D gene call, TRBD2, has no DNA to confirm it. CDR1 DFQATT and CDR2 SNEGSKA come from the germline V gene (reference sequence). This CDR3 spans 13 amino acids. CDR3: CSAHSVRAYEQYF.

This sequence joins TRBV24-1 and TRBJ2-1; checking the TCRdb D call of TRBD1 is not possible without DNA. Germline lookup yields CDR1 KGHDR and CDR2 SFDVKD. The CDR3 is made up of 16 amino acids. CDR3 region: CATSQAGTSSYNEQFF.

The chain uses TRBV7-9 and TRBJ2-7; TCRdb's D call of TRBD1 is untestable without DNA. Germline CDR1 SEHNR, CDR2 FQNEAQ (reference sequence). The CDR3 is 13 amino acids. This chain's CDR3 is CATRGAGRSWQYF.

This chain links TRBV29-1 with TRBJ1-1. The CDR3 has 16 amino acids. In germline, CDR1 is SQVTM, CDR2 ANQGSEA. The CDR3 region is CSVEKGGRGLGTEAFF. Full variable domain (rest looked up from reference TRBV29-1 and TRBJ1-1): SAVISQKPSRDICQRGTSLTIQCQVDSQVTMMFWYRQQPGQSLTLIATANQGSEATYESGFVIDKFPISRPNLTFSTLTVSNMSPEDSSIYLCSVEKGGRGLGTEAFFGQGTRLTVV.

The J gene is TRBJ1-1, the V gene TRBV20-1; TCRdb's assignment of TRBD1 cannot be checked, as there is no DNA. Per the germline V gene, CDR1 is DFQATT and CDR2 is SNEGSKA (reference sequence). The CDR3 contains 16 residues. The CDR3 sequence is CSANTAGQGLDTEAFF.

The chain couples TRBV10-3 to TRBJ1-4. Germline CDR1 is ENHRY and CDR2 is SYGVKD. The CDR3 extends over 14 amino acids. This CDR3 reads CAISESRSGEKLFF.

The CDR3 reads CASSSQGGSAYEQYF. The chain joins TRBV12-3 or TRBV12-4 to TRBJ2-7; without DNA, the TCRdb call of TRBD1 cannot be checked. The CDR3 sequence is 15 residues long.

The chain employs TRBV7-2 and TRBJ1-5; TCRdb outputs TRBD1, but without DNA this stays unchecked. The germline V gene has CDR1 SGHTA and CDR2 FQGNSA. The CDR3 consists of 15 residues. The CDR3 reads CASRDDRGKGQPQHF.

This sequence joins TRBV9 and TRBJ2-5; TCRdb gives TRBD1 as the D gene, but with no DNA this cannot be confirmed. CDR3 length: 14 amino acids. Germline CDR1 and CDR2: SGDLS and YYNGEE. CDR3 protein: CASSVVGGQETQYF.

J is TRBJ2-1 and V is TRBV12-3 or TRBV12-4; TCRdb lists TRBD1, though no DNA is available to test this call. This CDR3 is built from 16 residues. Here the CDR3 reads CASSLGTGGSGREQFF.

This chain uses TRBV20-1 with TRBJ1-3. This CDR3 is 12 amino acids long. CDR1 is DFQATT, CDR2 SNEGSKA, per germline (reference sequence). The CDR3 loop is CSARSSGNTIYF.

The chain has TRBV3-1 and TRBJ1-2. Germline V gives CDR1 LGHDT, CDR2 YNNKEL (reference sequence). The length of the CDR3 is 14 residues. CDR3 protein: CASSQEAGPYGYTF. The full variable domain, its missing parts supplied by reference TRBV3-1 and TRBJ1-2, is DTAVSQTPKYLVTQMGNDKSIKCEQNLGHDTMYWYKQDSKKFLKIMFSYNNKELIINETVPNRFSPKSPDKAHLNLHINSLELGDSAVYFCASSQEAGPYGYTFGSGTRLTVV.

The chain recombines TRBV20-1 with TRBJ2-2; there is no DNA to check the TCRdb D call of TRBD2. The CDR3 sequence is 16 residues long. Germline V gives CDR1 DFQATT, CDR2 SNEGSKA (reference sequence). This CDR3 reads CSAAAVSGGAFGELFF.

This chain links TRBV7-3 with TRBJ2-5. This CDR3 is built from 15 residues. Looked up from germline, CDR1 is SGHTA and CDR2 is FQGTGA. The CDR3 sequence: CASSPRSGVQETQYF.

The V gene is TRBV5-6, the J gene TRBJ2-7; TCRdb names TRBD1, which stays unverified in the absence of DNA. CDR1 is SGHDT, CDR2 YYEEEE, per germline. The CDR3 sequence is 15 residues long. CDR3 loop: CASSLGDRRTYEQYF.

The chain's CDR3 is CASSQDFGLAGETGANVLTF. This chain uses TRBV4-2 with TRBJ2-6; TCRdb's assignment of TRBD2 cannot be checked, as there is no DNA. In germline, CDR1 is LGHNA, CDR2 YNFKEQ. The CDR3 sequence is 20 residues long.

The chain employs TRBV7-9 and TRBJ2-1. The CDR3 length is 15 residues. In germline, CDR1 is SEHNR, CDR2 FQNEAQ (reference sequence). CDR3: CASSFSGTSYNEQFF.

The chain combines TRBV15 with TRBJ2-1; TCRdb names TRBD1, which stays unverified in the absence of DNA. CDR3 length: 16 residues. CDR1 is LNHNV, CDR2 YYDKDF, per germline (reference sequence). CDR3 in amino acids: CATSRDGGVSYNEQFF.